This T cell receptor beta chain came from a study of OX40 agonist ivuxolimab in advanced cancers. Whole-study results and caveats: At 0.1 to 3.0 mg/kg and by week 6, clonal expansion occurred in CD4+ and CD8+ blood T cells.

The germline V gene has CDR1 MGHRA and CDR2 YSYEKL. The CDR3 totals 15 residues. Trimming took 2 bases from V and 1 from J, leaving 10 bases between them. On this clone: As yet, its antigen is unknown.

The data were produced by immunoSEQ multiplex PCR, yet TCRdb's version contains in-frame clones alone and is incomplete. The data show fewer than 85,000 clones, roughly nine tenths seen once. The rearrangement uses TRBV4-1 and TRBJ2-3; TRBD2 might be the D (6 bases). The source is an adult with an advanced solid tumor such as melanoma, head and neck, liver or kidney cancer. The sequencing here drew on CD4+ or CD8+ T cells sorted from blood, taken in a trial of the OX40 agonist ivuxolimab. CDR3 in DNA: TGCGCCAGCAGCCAACAAGTAGCGGGCACAGATACGCAGTATTTT. As protein: CASSQQVAGTDTQYF.